Listed below are T cell receptor beta chains from one sample, sequenced in a study of shared clonotypes between healthy human individuals. TCRdb's copy holds only in-frame clones and misses some; the assay was immunoSEQ multiplex PCR. Of some 550,000 clones detected, 97% appear once; the ten largest clones hold around 0.058%. Sequencing was performed on naive CD4+ T cells sorted from blood. The receptors here all came from a woman in her twenties or thirties in good health. Both conserved end residues are part of each CDR3. Fields, in order: V gene, clone size, D gene, J gene, CDR3 protein, CDR3 DNA. D genes are given only for firm matches. Clone size, where shown, is once, few, many, or a class for clones that have expanded.

V: TRBV5-4; size: -; D: -; J: TRBJ1-6; CDR3: CASSLELGTNSPLHF; DNA: TGTGCCAGCAGCTTGGAACTAGGGACTAATTCACCCCTCCACTTT
V: TRBV5-6; size: -; D: -; J: TRBJ1-4; CDR3: CASSSFSANGEKLFF; DNA: TGTGCCAGCAGCTCGTTTTCGGCGAACGGGGAAAAACTGTTTTTT
V: TRBV11-2; size: -; D: TRBD2; J: TRBJ2-7; CDR3: CASSLEGTSGSEQYF; DNA: TGTGCCAGCAGCTTAGAGGGGACTAGCGGGAGCGAGCAGTACTTC
V: TRBV9; size: -; D: -; J: TRBJ2-5; CDR3: CASSPAAHGETQYF; DNA: TGTGCCAGCAGCCCCGCGGCACACGGGGAGACCCAGTACTTC
V: TRBV11-2; size: -; D: TRBD1; J: TRBJ1-2; CDR3: CASSGQGFYGYTF; DNA: TGTGCCAGCAGCGGACAGGGGTTCTATGGCTACACCTTC
V: TRBV27; size: -; D: TRBD2; J: TRBJ2-1; CDR3: CASRRESSYNEQFF; DNA: TGTGCCAGCCGGCGGGAGAGCTCCTACAATGAGCAGTTCTTC
V: TRBV18; size: -; D: -; J: TRBJ2-2; CDR3: CASSSTGQNTGELFF; DNA: TGTGCCAGCTCATCGACGGGACAGAACACCGGGGAGCTGTTTTTT
V: TRBV28; size: -; D: TRBD1; J: TRBJ1-2; CDR3: CAGGQVNYGYTF; DNA: TGTGCCGGTGGACAGGTTAACTATGGCTACACCTTC
V: TRBV19; size: once; D: TRBD1; J: TRBJ1-5; CDR3: CASSERTGWSNQPQHF; DNA: TGTGCCAGTAGCGAGAGGACAGGGTGGAGCAATCAGCCCCAGCATTTT
V: TRBV4-1; size: -; D: TRBD1; J: TRBJ1-2; CDR3: CASSQDPLTGGNGYTF; DNA: TGCGCCAGCAGCCAAGATCCCCTCACAGGGGGTAATGGCTACACCTTC
V: TRBV5-1; size: -; D: -; J: TRBJ2-5; CDR3: CASSLFGRIEETQYF; DNA: TGCGCCAGCAGCTTGTTCGGGAGAATCGAAGAGACCCAGTACTTC
V: TRBV6-5; size: -; D: TRBD2; J: TRBJ2-5; CDR3: CASSSGLAGEETQYF; DNA: TGTGCCAGCAGTTCCGGACTAGCGGGAGAAGAGACCCAGTACTTC
V: TRBV14; size: -; D: -; J: TRBJ2-7; CDR3: CASSQEYSPTYEQYF; DNA: TGTGCCAGCAGCCAAGAATACAGCCCTACCTACGAGCAGTACTTC
V: TRBV6-5; size: -; D: -; J: TRBJ2-2; CDR3: CASRSRGHNTGELFF; DNA: TGTGCCAGCAGATCCAGGGGACACAACACCGGGGAGCTGTTTTTT
V: TRBV9; size: -; D: -; J: TRBJ2-6; CDR3: CASSVPSGANVLTF; DNA: TGTGCCAGCAGCGTCCCCTCTGGGGCCAACGTCCTGACTTTC
V: TRBV7-9; size: once; D: -; J: TRBJ1-4; CDR3: CASSLASSGGEKLFF; DNA: TGTGCCAGCAGCTTAGCGTCCTCGGGGGGTGAAAAACTGTTTTTT
V: TRBV29-1; size: once; D: -; J: TRBJ2-5; CDR3: CSTCVQVGETQYF; DNA: TGCTCGACCTGCGTCCAGGTTGGGGAGACCCAGTACTTC
V: TRBV5-3; size: once; D: TRBD2; J: TRBJ2-4; CDR3: CARSAPGLAGGAAKNIQYF; DNA: TGTGCCAGAAGCGCGCCGGGACTAGCGGGAGGGGCGGCCAAAAACATTCAGTACTTC
V: TRBV19; size: -; D: -; J: TRBJ1-5; CDR3: CASTRLAGTSGQPQHF; DNA: TGTGCCAGTACGCGCCTGGCGGGGACGAGCGGTCAGCCCCAGCATTTT